A selection of T cell receptor beta chains follows, all from one sample in a study of cytomegalovirus exposure and HLA in healthy donors. Assay: immunoSEQ multiplex PCR; the TCRdb copy retains only in-frame clones and omits some. The sample comprises about 96,000 clones, 65% to 80% of which are singletons, and more than 2.5% rests with the top ten. The source material was PBMCs. The receptors shown here come from a female donor in good health and CMV-seropositive. Each CDR3 is given with its conserved first and last residue. The order of the fields is J gene, clone size, V gene, D gene, CDR3 protein, CDR3 DNA. A D gene is named only where the DNA matches it firmly. For some rows the clone size is stated as once, few or many, or as a class when expanded; others skip it.

J: TRBJ2-7; size: few; V: TRBV29-1; D: .; CDR3: CSVEAGHQQYF; DNA: TGCAGCGTTGAAGCCGGACACCAGCAGTACTTC
J: TRBJ2-1; size: .; V: TRBV10-1; D: .; CDR3: CASSESNRMRQVFYNEQFF; DNA: TGCGCCAGCAGTGAGTCGAATAGGATGAGACAGGTGTTTTACAATGAGCAGTTCTTC
J: TRBJ1-5; size: .; V: TRBV5-8; D: .; CDR3: CASSHRDQPQHF; DNA: TGTGCCAGCAGCCACAGGGATCAGCCCCAGCATTTT
J: TRBJ2-1; size: .; V: TRBV29-1; D: TRBD1; CDR3: CSVGTGGYDEQFF; DNA: TGCAGCGTTGGGACAGGGGGGTATGATGAGCAGTTCTTC
J: TRBJ2-5; size: .; V: TRBV7-2; D: TRBD2; CDR3: CASSLAGTSGQETQYF; DNA: TGTGCCAGCAGCTTAGCGGGGACTAGCGGGCAAGAGACCCAGTACTTC
J: TRBJ2-1; size: .; V: TRBV2; D: .; CDR3: CASLQGPSYNEQFF; DNA: TGTGCCAGCTTACAGGGACCCTCCTACAATGAGCAGTTCTTC
J: TRBJ2-1; size: .; V: TRBV6-5; D: .; CDR3: CASTGGGRGEQFF; DNA: TGTGCCAGCACTGGAGGGGGGAGGGGTGAGCAGTTCTTC
J: TRBJ2-5; size: .; V: TRBV7-2; D: .; CDR3: CASSRGAGRTQETQYF; DNA: TGTGCCAGCAGCCGGGGGGCCGGGAGGACCCAAGAGACCCAGTACTTC
J: TRBJ2-4; size: .; V: TRBV7-2; D: TRBD1; CDR3: CASSPQTGPDIQYF; DNA: TGTGCCAGCAGCCCCCAGACAGGGCCAGACATTCAGTACTTC
J: TRBJ1-2; size: .; V: TRBV5-4; D: TRBD1; CDR3: CASSSGQGASYGYTF; DNA: TGTGCCAGCAGCTCAGGACAGGGGGCGAGCTATGGCTACACCTTC